This T cell receptor (beta chain) was identified during a study of neurological immune-mediated disorders. This clonotype was seen ten or more times. Deletions cut 5 bases from V and 0 bases from J, with 8 bases between. Germline V gives CDR1 SGHTA, CDR2 FQGNSA. The CDR3 is made up of 13 amino acids. By 5'RACE with 10-nucleotide random UMIs, the cDNA was made. TCRdb itself ran the 5' RACE reads through MiXCR, one entry per CDR3 protein. The data hold fewer than 20,000 distinct CDR3 sequences, with roughly 3.5% observed a single time. The chain carries TRBV7-2 and TRBJ2-7; D uncertain. This TCR came from a woman between 40 and 50 years old in good health. The specimen was CD8+ T cells from blood. The DNA for the CDR3 is TGTGCCAGCAGCAGGATTATCTCCTACGAGCAGTACTTC. This encodes CASSRIISYEQYF. The full variable domain, with the rest looked up from reference TRBV7-2 and TRBJ2-7, is GAGVSQSPSNKVTEKGKDVELRCDPISGHTALYWYRQSLGQGLEFLIYFQGNSAPDKSGLPSDRFSAERTGGSVSTLTIQRTQQEDSAVYLCASSRIISYEQYFGPGTRLTVT.